This T cell receptor (beta chain) was recovered during a study of immune cell composition in non-small cell lung cancer. The wider study: Most cases were lung adenocarcinoma or squamous cell carcinoma.

Method: immunoSEQ multiplex PCR; TCRdb's copy keeps in-frame clones and lacks some. The top ten hold approximately 10% of the sample, which has 14,000 or so clones, over 70% seen once. Findings and limits, study-wide: Clones >0.5% enriched in tumour were rarer in adenocarcinoma (around 35%) than squamous (approximately 75%). TIL tumour reactivity correlated with maximal tumour-associated clone frequency in adenocarcinoma.

Remarks on this clone: Its cognate antigen is unknown.

Genomic DNA came from frozen unsorted single-cell suspensions. This CDR3 is built from 14 residues. Germline V gene sequence: CDR1 SGHRS, CDR2 YFSETQ. V was cut by 0 bases and J by 1 base, with 7 bases left in between. This chain joins TRBV5-1 and TRBJ1-1; D is uncertain. Sequenced: lung tumor tissue. This clonotype was obtained from a human donor with non-small cell lung cancer. The CDR3 spells CASSLGRENTEAFF. The CDR3, as DNA: TGCGCCAGCAGCTTGGGACGGGAGAACACTGAAGCTTTCTTT.